A single sample gave rise to the 21 T cell receptor beta chains below, sequenced in a study of cytomegalovirus exposure and HLA in healthy donors. This PCR relied on a set of 60 Vbeta primers and 13 Jbeta primers. This table comes from immunoSEQ multiplex PCR, and its TCRdb copy is limited to in-frame clones, with some not included. The sample yields some 130,000 clones, roughly 75% seen once. Specimen: PBMCs. The receptors were gathered from a man aged 25-45 years in good health.

The chain couples TRBV6-6 to TRBJ2-5; 7 bases agree with TRBD2. CDR3 length: 16 amino acids. Germline-derived CDR1 and CDR2 are MNHNY and SVGAGI (reference sequence). The V segment lost 7 bases and the J segment 2 bases; nucleotides outside the gene matches: 13. As DNA, the CDR3 is TGTGCCAGCACCCACGGGCCGGGAGGAGGGCAAGAGACCCAGTACTTC. Protein product: CASTHGPGGGQETQYF.

V is TRBV25-1 and J is TRBJ2-7, with TRBD2 as a possible D gene (5 bases). V was pared by 4 bases and J by 3 bases, with 19 bases between. Germline assignment: CDR1 MGHDK and CDR2 SYGVNS. CDR3 size: 16 residues. The DNA for the CDR3 is TGTGCCAGCAGTGGCGCTTCGAGAGAACGGGGCTACGAGCAGTACTTC. Residues: CASSGASRERGYEQYF.

This clone was counted a few times. The CDR3 spells CAWSVGARNQPQHF. The CDR3 region has the DNA TGTGCCTGGAGTGTGGGGGCAAGGAATCAGCCCCAGCATTTT. J is TRBJ1-5 and V is TRBV30; TRBD1 might be the D (6 bases). V lost 0 bases, J lost 4 bases, and 10 bases lay in between. Germline V CDR1 and CDR2: GTSNPN, SVGIG (reference sequence). The CDR3 covers 14 residues.

This chain joins TRBV7-9 and TRBJ2-3, with 14 bases fitting TRBD2. The CDR3 covers 16 residues. Germline trimming cut 1 base from V and 4 bases from J; bases unmatched to any gene: 1. CDR1 and CDR2 (germline): SEHNR, FQNEAQ (reference sequence). The CDR3 here is CASSLGLAGGSDTQYF. The CDR3 nucleotides are TGTGCCAGCAGCTTAGGACTAGCGGGAGGGTCAGATACGCAGTATTTT.

This clone was seen just once. V is TRBV6-1 and J is TRBJ1-4; 8 positions match TRBD1. With V trimmed by 5 bases and J by 3 bases, 5 bases remained unmatched. The germline gives CDR1 MNHNS, CDR2 SASEGT. The CDR3 length is 15 residues. CDR3 nucleotides: TGTGCCAGCAGTAGAGTACAGGGGGCTAATGAAAAACTGTTTTTT. This sequence encodes CASSRVQGANEKLFF.

V is TRBV27 and J is TRBJ2-2; D perhaps matches TRBD2 (5 bases). V was shortened by 3 bases and J by 2 bases, with 7 bases between the two germline ends. CDR3 length: 14 amino acids. Germline assignment: CDR1 MNHEY and CDR2 SMNVEV (reference sequence). DNA of the CDR3: TGTGCCAGCAGTTTGAGGGTAAACACCGGGGAGCTGTTTTTT. Translated: CASSLRVNTGELFF.

The table lists this clone with a count of one. The CDR3 here is CASSFVGRGADTQYF. CDR3 coding DNA: TGTGCCAGCAGCTTTGTGGGAAGGGGTGCAGATACGCAGTATTTT. The V and J genes are TRBV7-4 and TRBJ2-3; TRBD1 might be the D (5 bases). Looked up from germline, CDR1 is SGHVT and CDR2 is SQSDAQ. CDR3 length equals 15 residues. Trimming took off 3 bases at V and 4 bases at J, with 14 bases between the two ends.

This sequence joins TRBV27 and TRBJ2-1; D perhaps matches TRBD2 (6 bases). The germline gives CDR1 MNHEY, CDR2 SMNVEV (reference sequence). The CDR3 totals 15 residues. Trimming cost V 7 bases and J 4 bases, with 17 bases left between them. The CDR3 reads CASTQGLPGYNEQFF. CDR3 nucleotide sequence: TGTGCCAGCACTCAGGGACTCCCGGGGTACAATGAGCAGTTCTTC.

The J gene is TRBJ2-3, the V gene TRBV5-1, with 15 bases that match TRBD2. J lost 5 bases, V lost 0 bases, and 4 bases had no gene match. This CDR3 contains 17 residues. Germline loops: CDR1 SGHRS, CDR2 YFSETQ. For the CDR3, the DNA is TGCGCCAGCAGCTTGGTCGGGACTAGCGGGAGGAAAGATACGCAGTATTTT. Its translation is CASSLVGTSGRKDTQYF.

This chain connects TRBV19 to TRBJ2-7, with TRBD1 identical over 7 bases. From germline, CDR1 is LNHDA and CDR2 SQIVND (reference sequence). The CDR3 extends over 13 amino acids. Unmatched junction bases numbered 11, after V lost 8 bases and J lost 7 bases. The DNA for the CDR3 is TGTGCCAGTCTCGACAGGGAAAGAAGGGAGCAGTACTTC. It codes for CASLDRERREQYF.

The chain recombines TRBV27 with TRBJ1-5; D unclear. V lost 6 bases and J lost 9, with 24 bases in between. The CDR3 covers 16 residues. Per germline, CDR1 MNHEY and CDR2 SMNVEV (reference sequence). CDR3: CASSREAGGTDRPQHF. As DNA, the CDR3 is TGTGCCAGCAGCAGAGAAGCGGGAGGAACGGATCGGCCCCAGCATTTT.

This clone appeared once. The chain combines TRBV6-1 with TRBJ1-6; D ambiguous. The CDR3 contains 13 residues. The V gene lost 2 bases and the J gene lost 8 bases, with 7 bases spanning the gap. Looked up from germline, CDR1 is MNHNS and CDR2 is SASEGT. The CDR3 DNA reads TGTGCCAGCAGTGAATCCTCTGATTCACCCCTCCACTTT. Translated, it gives CASSESSDSPLHF.

J is TRBJ2-5 and V is TRBV28; D not resolved. Germline CDR1 reads MDHEN; CDR2 reads SYDVKM. The V and J ends lost 7 bases and 0 bases respectively, with 6 bases between them. This CDR3 contains 12 residues. CDR3 in amino acids: CASTPNQETQYF. CDR3 nucleotides: TGTGCCAGCACCCCCAACCAAGAGACCCAGTACTTC.

This sequence joins TRBV29-1 and TRBJ2-5; D is possibly TRBD1 (7 bases). CDR3 length equals 16 residues. Trimming took off 6 bases at V and 5 bases at J, with 25 bases between the two ends. Looked up from germline, CDR1 is SQVTM and CDR2 is ANQGSEA. The CDR3 coding sequence is TGCAGCGTAAAAGAGGGGCGGGTAGCAGGGGGGGAGACCCAGTACTTC. This gives the protein CSVKEGRVAGGETQYF. The full variable domain, its missing parts supplied by reference TRBV29-1 and TRBJ2-5, is SAVISQKPSRDICQRGTSLTIQCQVDSQVTMMFWYRQQPGQSLTLIATANQGSEATYESGFVIDKFPISRPNLTFSTLTVSNMSPEDSSIYLCSVKEGRVAGGETQYFGPGTRLLVL.

The chain joins TRBV7-2 to TRBJ1-1; the match to TRBD1 covers 9 bases. Per the germline V gene, CDR1 is SGHTA and CDR2 is FQGNSA. This CDR3 region has 13 residues. The V and J ends lost 7 bases and 10 bases, in that order; junction bases with no gene match: 10. CDR3 residues: CASTVDRGLGAFF. The CDR3 DNA is TGTGCCAGCACCGTGGACAGGGGTCTTGGAGCTTTCTTT.

This sequence joins TRBV4-1 and TRBJ2-5, with TRBD2 as a possible D gene (7 bases). V was pared by 2 bases and J by 9 bases, with 16 bases between. The CDR3 length is 14 residues. Per the germline V gene, CDR1 is MGHRA and CDR2 is YSYEKL. In nucleotides, the CDR3 is TGCGCCAGCAGCCAAAGAGGGGAGGGGGGGTCCCAGTACTTC. Its protein product is CASSQRGEGGSQYF.

This chain links TRBV28 with TRBJ2-7; 10 positions match TRBD2. Germline loops: CDR1 MDHEN, CDR2 SYDVKM. Germline trimming cut 7 bases from V and 1 base from J; bases unmatched to any gene: 1. The CDR3 runs to 13 residues. The CDR3 reads CASNSGRSYEQYF. The CDR3 DNA is TGTGCCAGCAATAGCGGGAGGTCCTACGAGCAGTACTTC.

This clone was detected only once. J is TRBJ1-1 and V is TRBV10-3; 7 bases are shared with TRBD1. The CDR3 runs 12 residues. Germline trimming cut 6 bases from V and 4 bases from J; bases unmatched to any gene: 2. From germline, CDR1 is ENHRY and CDR2 SYGVKD. CDR3 region: CAIRGTVTEAFF. The CDR3 bases are TGTGCCATCAGGGGGACAGTCACTGAAGCTTTCTTT.

The chain links TRBV6-1 to TRBJ2-7; no definite D call. V lost 7 bases to trimming and J lost 3 bases, with 16 bases between them. The CDR3 is made up of 14 amino acids. The germline V gene has CDR1 MNHNS and CDR2 SASEGT. CDR3 coding DNA: TGTGCCAGCACACAGTCCAAATGGAACTACGAGCAGTACTTC. Protein: CASTQSKWNYEQYF.

V gene TRBV19 combines with J gene TRBJ2-1, with D possibly being TRBD2 (6 bases). The CDR3 has 14 residues. Per germline, CDR1 LNHDA and CDR2 SQIVND (reference sequence). Trimming cost V 3 bases and J 9 bases, with 15 bases left between them. The CDR3 sequence is CASSITSFGGEQFF. The CDR3 nucleotides read TGTGCCAGTAGTATTACTAGCTTCGGGGGTGAGCAGTTCTTC.

The rearrangement uses TRBV19 and TRBJ1-1, with TRBD1 matching 7 bases. From germline, CDR1 is LNHDA and CDR2 SQIVND (reference sequence). V shed 6 bases, J shed 1 base, and the junction held 8 bases outside the gene matches. The CDR3 length is 15 residues. CDR3 sequence reads: CASSIWTGQNTEAFF. In DNA, the CDR3 is TGTGCCAGTAGCATTTGGACAGGCCAGAACACTGAAGCTTTCTTT.